This is a list of T cell receptor beta chains from one sample in a study of shared clonotypes between healthy human individuals. Generated by immunoSEQ multiplex PCR, the TCRdb table keeps only in-frame clones and is missing some. The sample gives 1 million to 1.2 million clones, around three quarters of which show up once; more than 0.85% is in the top ten. The sequenced material came from memory CD4+ T cells from PBMCs. Receptors originate from a man aged 18 to 29 in good health. Some clones in this sample may be carry-over from other donors' samples. Each CDR3 is given without its conserved first and last residue.

J,V,CDR3
TRBJ2-3,TRBV29-1,SVEGGRGADTQY
TRBJ1-4,TRBV7-8,ASSSTPGEKLF
TRBJ2-1,TRBV28,ASSFGLSGGGTYNEQF
TRBJ2-7,TRBV7-9,ASSLGGVAYEQY
TRBJ2-7,TRBV28,ASSLPQPIYEQY
TRBJ1-1,TRBV30,AWMGPPNTEAF
TRBJ1-5,TRBV28,ASSFRPWTALYSNQPQH
TRBJ2-1,TRBV2,ASSVLNEQF
TRBJ2-3,TRBV4-3,ASSQGLTTDTQY
TRBJ2-7,TRBV11-3,ASSFGAGSSYEQY
TRBJ2-1,TRBV18,ASSPLQGSYNEQF
TRBJ1-2,TRBV6-5,ASSPRQGAGYT
TRBJ2-3,TRBV7-2,ASSRFQGPDTQY
TRBJ2-2,TRBV4-1,ASSQEYLDPAYTGELF
TRBJ1-5,TRBV7-2,ASSHDRLNQPQH
TRBJ2-1,TRBV2,AGAGGYNEQF
TRBJ2-1,TRBV5-1,ASSGPGNYPGEQF
TRBJ2-7,TRBV4-2,ASSQQSPTGGNLYEQY
TRBJ1-2,TRBV6-6,ASSPEAFDYGYT
TRBJ1-5,TRBV28,ASSDEQPQH
TRBJ1-6,TRBV7-9,ASSLARESPLH
TRBJ2-7,TRBV4-1,ASSLRASGSYEQY
TRBJ2-7,TRBV7-9,ASSPAGSGEQY
TRBJ1-5,TRBV11-1,ASSLCSDEGRGWNQPQH